This T cell receptor beta chain came from a study of long-term antiretroviral therapy in people with HIV (dated by TCRdb to between 2020 and 2023). Background for the entire study: The earliest samples were collected approximately a decade before the 2015 WHO recommendation for immediate ART, a period when ART was typically delayed until CD4 counts fell. A retrospective serial study tested whether ART initiation and durable HIV suppression were associated with changes in peripheral blood TRB repertoire composition and diversity. A total of 192 cryopreserved PBMC samples came from 25 to 30 adults with confirmed HIV infection and were collected serially over a mean of around 6 years (range 1-12). Of the 25 to 30 participants with HIV, some 12 were female. No cross-contamination during QIAcube processing was shown when test extractions of a monoclonal T-cell line were performed alongside a few dozen polyclonal samples. Results and caveats for the whole study, not just this receptor: Because cell numbers in pre-ART samples were limited, unsorted PBMC were profiled instead of sorted CD4+ and CD8+ T cells. A significant increase in TRB diversity was found to be associated with ART initiation, although TRB diversity was observed to remain significantly below that of transplant donor controls even after long-term ART. Expanded TRB clones identified before ART initiation dominated the repertoire at all time points, although this dominance fluctuated and declined in many PLHIV after ART. Inferences about post-ART repertoire changes were limited because no data were available on ART adherence, viral resistance or therapy changes. Because PBMC availability was limited, only the TCR beta chain was sequenced, with no alpha chain pairing. The samples span the years 2004 to 2017, and the ART regimens used at that time may not be as effective as current regimens. CDR3 length ranges in HIV repertoires were narrower than in controls, and network structure suggested an antigen-experienced repertoire with only a slight naive shift after ART.

V and J are trimmed by 4 bases and 1 base, and the gene matches miss 3 bases of the junction. Spanning cysteine to phenylalanine, the CDR3 consists of 16 amino acids. Left in the record is the CDR3 DNA by itself, 48 bases read in frame from the first base. Looking up the germline V gene (reference sequence) yields CDR1 SGHNT and CDR2 YYREEE. As concerns this clone: Its antigen is still unknown. No much larger clone exists at a distance of one base, and base qualities are not known.

Sequencing of the TRB variable region was done with the immunoSEQ hsTCRB v3.0 assay at survey level resolution. TRB sequencing targeted a depth of 40,000-50,000 T-cell genomes per sample. TRB libraries were pooled and sequenced on an Illumina MiSeq using a v3 150-cycle kit. In the paper's pipeline: Analysis of repertoires was carried out in R inside a reproducible Nextflow workflow spanning QC, data transformation and analysis. LymphoSeq2, an R package for exploring AIRR-Seq data, was used to implement the custom analyses. Four samples yielding fewer than 5000 total TRB sequences were excluded, leaving approximately 190 analyzed HIV repertoires. Among the approximately 180 retained HIV repertoires, 55 to 65 were collected before ART initiation and approximately 130 were collected after ART initiation. Repertoires were downsampled to 5000 TRB nucleotide sequences, and summary statistics were averaged over 100 downsampling iterations. The analysis kept only TRB sequences whose CDR3 regions were at least seven amino acids long. Diversity was measured with a Shannon entropy-derived clonality score and the Gini coefficient. In the repertoire networks, any two of the top 5000 CDR3 amino acid sequences were linked whenever the two sequences differed by an edit distance of one. For TRB CDR3 amino acid sequences, antigen specificity groups and MHC restriction were predicted with GLIPH2. To flag known associations with CMV, EBV, HIV or tissue antigens, CDR3 amino acid sequences were compared against VDJdb and McPAS-TCR. Pre-ART, post-ART and control groups were compared with Wilcoxon signed-rank tests and Holm-Bonferroni correction. In TCRdb, the immuneACCESS table is reduced to in-frame sequences with V and J assigned. These tables do not hold every clone; where another copy was compared, an unresolved V gene accounts for under half, and the others remain unexplained. For V, J and clone size, that table is used; D and trimming come from the DNA. The sample includes around 13,000 clones, with roughly 90% observed a single time. The ten biggest clones cover 22% of the sample.

To be included, a participant needed at least one PBMC sample from before ART initiation plus at least two post-ART samples. Treatment was received in the United States of America by all participants with HIV. Cryopreserved samples of 1-10 million PBMC were thawed and washed before DNA extraction. At the time of the earliest PBMC sample, participants with HIV were aged between roughly 20 and 54 years. PBMC samples from each participant spanned 1-4 timepoints before ART initiation and 2-8 timepoints after ART initiation, with a median of 7 samples. For every participant, serial HIV viral load, CD4+ T-cell count, ART history and demographic data were obtained. Genomic DNA was extracted from unsorted PBMC with a Qiagen kit on a QIAcube, with processing performed in batches of 12 samples.

Recombination linked TRBV5-4 to TRBJ2-1, and TRBD2 aligns with 12 junction nucleotides. The sequence was obtained from a woman between 40 and 50 years old with HIV. The input for sequencing was unsorted PBMCs, taken 2.1 years after starting antiretroviral therapy. CDR3 sequence: CASSPSGGASYNEQFF. The DNA reads as follows: TGTGCCAGCAGCCCTAGCGGGGGGGCGTCCTACAATGAGCAGTTCTTC.